This T cell receptor (beta chain) was found in a study of cytomegalovirus exposure and HLA in healthy donors. Turning to this clone: As yet, its antigen is unknown.

General study results and limits: Immune exposure information comprised only CMV serostatus. Presence/absence analyses supposed approximately even sequencing depth among donors. Accurate HLA-A and HLA-B prediction from TCR beta sequences was reported for most subjects. The study carried out a later analysis of TCR beta sequences. It associated roughly 17,000 of them with specific HLA alleles at a false discovery rate of 0.05.

Both 60 Vbeta primers and 13 Jbeta primers went into the PCR. Method: immunoSEQ multiplex PCR; TCRdb's copy keeps in-frame clones and lacks some. This sample contains around 65,000 clones. Germline V CDR1 and CDR2: SGHAT, FQNNGV. The CDR3 totals 14 residues. V trimming: 1 base; J trimming: 7 bases; junction bases outside the gene matches: 5. The sample comprised PBMCs. The chain employs TRBV11-2 and TRBJ1-2; 8 nucleotides match TRBD1. The receptor's source is a boy younger than 18 in good health and CMV-seronegative. CDR3 bases: TGTGCCAGCAGCTTAGCGCAGGGGGCTAGTGGCTACACCTTC. Residues: CASSLAQGASGYTF.